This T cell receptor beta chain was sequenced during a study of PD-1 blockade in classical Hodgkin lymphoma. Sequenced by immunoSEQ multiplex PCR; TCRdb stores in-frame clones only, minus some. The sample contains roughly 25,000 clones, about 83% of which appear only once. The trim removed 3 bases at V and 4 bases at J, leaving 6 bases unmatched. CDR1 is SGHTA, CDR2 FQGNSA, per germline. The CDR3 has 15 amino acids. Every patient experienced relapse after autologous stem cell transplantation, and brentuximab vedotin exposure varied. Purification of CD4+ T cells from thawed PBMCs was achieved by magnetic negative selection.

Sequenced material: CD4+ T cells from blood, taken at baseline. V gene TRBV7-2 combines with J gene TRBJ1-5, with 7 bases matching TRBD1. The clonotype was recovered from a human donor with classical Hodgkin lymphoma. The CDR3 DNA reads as TGTGCCAGCAGCTTCGCAGGGGGGATGAATCAGCCCCAGCATTTT. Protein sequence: CASSFAGGMNQPQHF.